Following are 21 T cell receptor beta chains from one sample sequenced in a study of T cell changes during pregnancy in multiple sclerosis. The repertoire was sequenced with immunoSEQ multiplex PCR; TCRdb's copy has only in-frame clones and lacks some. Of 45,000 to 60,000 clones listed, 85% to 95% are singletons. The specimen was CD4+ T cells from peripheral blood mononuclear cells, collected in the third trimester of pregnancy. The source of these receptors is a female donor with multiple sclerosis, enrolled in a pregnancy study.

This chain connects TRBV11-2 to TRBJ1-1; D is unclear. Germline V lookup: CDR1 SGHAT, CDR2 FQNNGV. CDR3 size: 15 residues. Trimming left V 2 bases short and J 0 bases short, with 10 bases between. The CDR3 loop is CASSLLIRVNTEAFF. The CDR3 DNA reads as TGTGCCAGCAGCTTATTGATCCGAGTGAACACTGAAGCTTTCTTT.

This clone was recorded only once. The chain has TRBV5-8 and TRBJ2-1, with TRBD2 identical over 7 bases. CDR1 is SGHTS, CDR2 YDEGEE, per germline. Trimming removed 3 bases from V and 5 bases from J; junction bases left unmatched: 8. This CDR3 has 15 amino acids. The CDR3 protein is CASSSSYGGNNEQFF. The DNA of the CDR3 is TGTGCCAGCAGCTCTTCCTACGGGGGGAACAATGAGCAGTTCTTC.

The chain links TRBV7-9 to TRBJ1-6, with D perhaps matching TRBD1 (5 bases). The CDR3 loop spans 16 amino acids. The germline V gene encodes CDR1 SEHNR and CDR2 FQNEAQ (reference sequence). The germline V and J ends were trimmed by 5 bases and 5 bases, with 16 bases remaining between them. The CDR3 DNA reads TGTGCCAGCAGCCCGGGGAGGGGAACGAATAATTCACCCCTCCACTTT. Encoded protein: CASSPGRGTNNSPLHF. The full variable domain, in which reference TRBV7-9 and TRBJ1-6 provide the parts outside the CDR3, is DTGVSQNPRHKITKRGQNVTFRCDPISEHNRLYWYRQTLGQGPEFLTYFQNEAQLEKSRLLSDRFSAERPKGSFSTLEIQRTEQGDSAMYLCASSPGRGTNNSPLHFGNGTRLTVT.

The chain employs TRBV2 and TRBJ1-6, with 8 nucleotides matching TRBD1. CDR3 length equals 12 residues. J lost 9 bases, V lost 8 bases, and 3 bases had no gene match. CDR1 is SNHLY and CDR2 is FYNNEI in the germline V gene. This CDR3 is CASGTGISPLHF. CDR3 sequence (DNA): TGTGCCAGCGGGACAGGAATTTCACCCCTCCACTTT.

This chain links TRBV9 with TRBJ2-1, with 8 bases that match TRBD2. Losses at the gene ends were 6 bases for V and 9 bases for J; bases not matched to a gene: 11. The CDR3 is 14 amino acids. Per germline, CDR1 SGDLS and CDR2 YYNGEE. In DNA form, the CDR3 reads TGTGCCAGCAACCTACAGGGACGGGAGGGTGAGCAGTTCTTC. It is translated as CASNLQGREGEQFF.

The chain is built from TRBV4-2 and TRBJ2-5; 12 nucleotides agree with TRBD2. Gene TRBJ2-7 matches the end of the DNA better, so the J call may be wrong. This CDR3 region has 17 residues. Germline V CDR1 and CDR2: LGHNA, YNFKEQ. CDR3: CASSQGVGLAGGYEQYF. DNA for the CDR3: TGTGCCAGCAGCCAAGGGGTAGGGCTAGCGGGGGGGTACGAGCAGTACTTC.

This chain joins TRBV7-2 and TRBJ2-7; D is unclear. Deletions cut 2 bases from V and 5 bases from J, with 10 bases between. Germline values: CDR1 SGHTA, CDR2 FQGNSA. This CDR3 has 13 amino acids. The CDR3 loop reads CASSLMGRDEQYF. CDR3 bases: TGTGCCAGCAGCTTAATGGGCCGAGACGAGCAGTACTTC.

The CDR3 is CASSGQGISAFF. CDR3 DNA sequence: TGTGCCAGCTCCGGACAGGGTATTTCAGCTTTCTTT. The rearrangement joins TRBV2 to TRBJ1-1; 8 positions match TRBD1. CDR1 and CDR2 (germline): SNHLY, FYNNEI. The CDR3 runs 12 residues. After removal of 8 bases from V and 10 bases from J, the junction contained 9 bases not matched to a gene. Using reference TRBV2 and TRBJ1-1 for the parts outside the CDR3, the full variable domain is EPEVTQTPSHQVTQMGQEVILRCVPISNHLYFYWYRQILGQKVEFLVSFYNNEISEKSEIFDDQFSVERPDGSNFTLKIRSTKLEDSAMYFCASSGQGISAFFGQGTRLTVV.

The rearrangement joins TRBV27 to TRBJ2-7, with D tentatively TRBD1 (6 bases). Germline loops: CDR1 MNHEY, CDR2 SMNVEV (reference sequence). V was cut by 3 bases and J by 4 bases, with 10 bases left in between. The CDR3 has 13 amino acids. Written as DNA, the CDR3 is TGTGCCAGCAGTTTCACAGGACAGTACGAGCAGTACTTC. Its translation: CASSFTGQYEQYF.

The CDR3 spells CASSATGQGENYGYTF. In DNA, the CDR3 is TGTGCCAGCAGCGCAACCGGACAGGGAGAAAATTATGGCTACACCTTC. The rearrangement uses TRBV9 and TRBJ1-2, with 8 bases matching TRBD1. V gave up 3 bases and J gave up 5 bases; unmatched junction bases: 12. CDR1 is SGDLS, CDR2 YYNGEE, per germline. CDR3 length: 16 amino acids.

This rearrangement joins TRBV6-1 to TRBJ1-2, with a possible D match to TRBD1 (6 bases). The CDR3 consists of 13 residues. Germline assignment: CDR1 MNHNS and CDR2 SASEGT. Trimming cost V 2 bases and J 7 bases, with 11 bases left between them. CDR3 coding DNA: TGTGCCAGCAGTGAATCACAGGGTGGTGGCTACACCTTC. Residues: CASSESQGGGYTF.

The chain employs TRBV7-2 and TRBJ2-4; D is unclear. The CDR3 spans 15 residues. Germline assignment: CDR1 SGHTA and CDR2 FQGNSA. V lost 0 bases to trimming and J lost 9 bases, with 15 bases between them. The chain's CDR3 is CASSLAARQAGIQYF. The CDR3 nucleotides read TGTGCCAGCAGCTTAGCGGCCCGTCAAGCAGGCATTCAGTACTTC.

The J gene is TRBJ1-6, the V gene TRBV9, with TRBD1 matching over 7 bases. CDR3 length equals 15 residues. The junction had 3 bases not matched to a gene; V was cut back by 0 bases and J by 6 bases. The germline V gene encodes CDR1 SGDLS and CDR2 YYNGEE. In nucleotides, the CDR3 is TGTGCCAGCAGCGTAGGGAGACAGGGTAATTCACCCCTCCACTTT. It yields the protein CASSVGRQGNSPLHF. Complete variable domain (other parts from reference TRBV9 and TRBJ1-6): DSGVTQTPKHLITATGQRVTLRCSPRSGDLSVYWYQQSLDQGLQFLIQYYNGEERAKGNILERFSAQQFPDLHSELNLSSLELGDSALYFCASSVGRQGNSPLHFGNGTRLTVT.

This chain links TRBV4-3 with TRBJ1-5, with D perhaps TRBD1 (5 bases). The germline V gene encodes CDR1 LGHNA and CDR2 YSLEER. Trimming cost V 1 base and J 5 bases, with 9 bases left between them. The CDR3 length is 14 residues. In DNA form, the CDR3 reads TGCGCCAGCAGCCAAGGATCAGGGCATCAGCCCCAGCATTTT. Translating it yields CASSQGSGHQPQHF.

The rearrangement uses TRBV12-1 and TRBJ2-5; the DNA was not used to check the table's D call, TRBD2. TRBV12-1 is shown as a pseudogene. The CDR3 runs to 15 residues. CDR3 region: CASSPRCLVVKTQYF. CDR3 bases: TGTGCCAGCAGCCCCCGGTGCCTAGTTGTGAAGACCCAGTACTTC.

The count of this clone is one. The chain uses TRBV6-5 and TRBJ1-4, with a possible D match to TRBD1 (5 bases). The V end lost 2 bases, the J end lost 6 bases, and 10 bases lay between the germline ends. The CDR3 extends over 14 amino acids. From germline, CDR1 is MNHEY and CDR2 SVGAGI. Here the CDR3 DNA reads TGTGCCAGCAGTTACAGGGGCCACCATGAAAAACTGTTTTTT. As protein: CASSYRGHHEKLFF.

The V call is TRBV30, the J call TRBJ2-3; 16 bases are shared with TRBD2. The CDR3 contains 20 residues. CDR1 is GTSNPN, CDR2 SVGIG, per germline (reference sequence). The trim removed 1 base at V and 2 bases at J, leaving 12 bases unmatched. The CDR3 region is CAWSGPGLAGGWINTDTQYF. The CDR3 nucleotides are TGTGCCTGGAGTGGGCCGGGACTAGCGGGGGGGTGGATAAACACAGATACGCAGTATTTT.

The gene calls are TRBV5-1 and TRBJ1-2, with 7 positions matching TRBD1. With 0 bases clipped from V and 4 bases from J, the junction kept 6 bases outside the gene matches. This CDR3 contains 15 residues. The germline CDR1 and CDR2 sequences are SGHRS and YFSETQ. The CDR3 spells CASSLAGTVGYGYTF. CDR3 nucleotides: TGCGCCAGCAGCTTGGCCGGGACAGTTGGCTATGGCTACACCTTC.

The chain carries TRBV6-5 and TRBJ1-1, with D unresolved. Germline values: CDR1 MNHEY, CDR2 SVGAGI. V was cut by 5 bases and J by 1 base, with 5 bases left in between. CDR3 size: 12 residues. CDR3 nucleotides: TGTGCCAGCAGTCTGGCGAACACTGAAGCTTTCTTT. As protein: CASSLANTEAFF.

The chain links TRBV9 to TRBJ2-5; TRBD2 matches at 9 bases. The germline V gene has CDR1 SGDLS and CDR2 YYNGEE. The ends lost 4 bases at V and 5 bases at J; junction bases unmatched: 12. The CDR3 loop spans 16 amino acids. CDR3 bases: TGTGCCAGCAGCCCGATGGGGCGGGGGGGCCGGGAGACCCAGTACTTC. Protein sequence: CASSPMGRGGRETQYF.

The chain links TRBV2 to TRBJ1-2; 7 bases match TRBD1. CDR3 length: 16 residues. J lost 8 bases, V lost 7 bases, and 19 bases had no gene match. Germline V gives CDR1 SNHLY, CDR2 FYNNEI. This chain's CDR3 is CASTPLPGQISRGYTF. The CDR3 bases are TGTGCCAGCACCCCCCTCCCGGGACAGATTTCGAGAGGCTACACCTTC.